This T cell receptor beta chain was identified in a study of blood T cell repertoires in COVID-19 (dated by TCRdb to the early 2020s). Notes on the research overall: Collaborator samples came from the United States, Italy and Spain and covered acute and convalescent phases of COVID-19. The material from the prospective study consisted of cDNA or gDNA derived from T cells, B-cell-depleted T cells, or PBMCs. The dataset comprised deeply sampled blood TCRbeta repertoires from subjects exposed to, actively infected with, or recovered from COVID-19. The repertoires were released in a freely available public database meant as a resource for research on the immune response to SARS-CoV-2. The samples were drawn from two sources: the first 160 participants of the ongoing ImmuneRACE study, and 1,000 to 1,500 subjects contributed by 6 global collaborators. A de-identified subject ID, COVID-19 status, age in years and sex were almost always included in the sample metadata. Where available, HLA class I and class II types were obtained from metadata supplied by the sample provider rather than from assay-based typing. Overall study outcomes, separate from this receptor: The amount of clinical and demographic metadata varied by source and participant and was provided uncurated.

The immunoSEQ Assay, a bias-controlled multiplex PCR, was used to amplify TCRbeta CDR3 regions from genomic DNA. The study's own analysis went as follows. Nucleated cell counts per sample were estimated from amplification of reference gene primers within the assay. Sequence reads were collapsed and filtered to measure the absolute abundance of every unique TCRbeta CDR3 rearrangement. For each sample, productive Simpson clonality was calculated by taking the square root of Simpson's diversity index across productive rearrangements. Imported from immuneACCESS, the table was reduced by TCRdb to in-frame sequences with V and J called. These copies leave out some clones; in studies compared against another copy, an unresolved V gene accounts for under half, and the cause of the remainder is not known. D and trimming come from the DNA, and the V and J calls and clone size come from that table. The sample table shows some 150,000 clones, and around 82% are seen once. The ten largest clones capture around 13% of the sample.

For this clone: Its specific antigen is unknown. No much larger clone is present one base from it, and per-base qualities are unavailable.

Whole blood was collected in K2EDTA tubes by collaborating institutions according to the institutions' own protocols. Collaborator samples were shipped for TCRbeta analysis as frozen whole blood, isolated PBMCs, or DNA extracted from either sample type. Sequenced: peripheral blood. The origin of this receptor is a man between 60 and 75 years old with active or convalescent COVID-19.

The DNA reads as follows: TGTGCCACCAGCAGAGATCGGCAGGGGGGTGACACTGAAGCTTTCTTT. Its coded protein is CATSRDRQGGDTEAFF. This receptor chain uses TRBV15 and TRBJ1-1, with 7 central nucleotides matching TRBD1. V is cut back by 0 bases and J by 3 bases, with 7 bases in the junction unmatched. As encoded in the germline V gene (reference sequence), CDR1 is LNHNV while CDR2 is YYDKDF. There are 16 amino acids in the CDR3, from cysteine to phenylalanine inclusive. Kept here is only the CDR3 DNA, which spans 48 bases and is read in frame from base 1.